A single sample is the source of the 14 T cell receptor beta chains below, sequenced in a study of blood T cell repertoires in COVID-19. TCRdb's table, derived via immunoSEQ multiplex PCR, lists solely in-frame clones and lacks some. This sample has about 300,000 clones, with around 90% found just once. Sequences were obtained from peripheral blood. These receptors were taken from a man in his 70s with acute or convalescent COVID-19.

The gene calls are TRBV7-6 and TRBJ1-3; the match to TRBD1 covers 7 bases. This CDR3 region has 14 residues. CDR1 is SGHVS, CDR2 FNYEAQ, per germline. Losses at the gene ends were 4 bases for V and 4 bases for J; bases not matched to a gene: 4. This CDR3 reads CASSSGQSGNTIYF. The CDR3 nucleotides read TGTGCCAGCAGCTCGGGACAGAGCGGAAACACCATATATTTT.

The chain couples TRBV7-3 to TRBJ2-3; a weak D match, TRBD1 (5 bases). The CDR3 is 14 amino acids. CDR1 SGHTA and CDR2 FQGTGA come from the germline V gene. V dropped 5 bases and J dropped 4 bases, with 13 bases sitting between them. CDR3 amino acids: CASSPGGAADTQYF. Written as DNA, the CDR3 is TGTGCCAGCAGCCCCGGTGGGGCCGCAGATACGCAGTATTTT.

This clone was found once. The rearrangement links TRBV4-3 to TRBJ2-5, with D possibly TRBD1 on 6 matching bases. The CDR3 has 16 residues. Germline CDR1 LGHNA, CDR2 YSLEER. Trimming stripped 0 bases from V and 5 bases from J, with 16 bases between. The CDR3 here is CASSQDRLQGRETQYF. The DNA for the CDR3 is TGCGCCAGCAGCCAAGATCGGTTACAGGGTAGGGAGACCCAGTACTTC.

The chain joins TRBV5-1 to TRBJ1-4; 9 bases match TRBD1. The CDR3 has 15 amino acids. The trim removed 4 bases at V and 7 bases at J, leaving 8 bases unmatched. Germline assignment: CDR1 SGHRS and CDR2 YFSETQ. DNA for the CDR3: TGCGCCAGCAGCGTTGGACAGGGGAGCACTGAAAAACTGTTTTTT. Its translation: CASSVGQGSTEKLFF.

This chain joins TRBV2 and TRBJ2-7; 8 bases line up with TRBD1. Germline CDR1 and CDR2: SNHLY and FYNNEI. V lost 5 bases to trimming and J lost 9 bases; unmatched junction nucleotides: 3. The CDR3 consists of 11 residues. CDR3: CASSFDRGQYF. The CDR3 DNA follows: TGTGCCAGCAGTTTCGACAGGGGGCAGTACTTC.

The rearrangement links TRBV29-1 to TRBJ1-3, with D tentatively TRBD1 (6 bases). V was clipped by 4 bases and J by 0 bases, with 7 bases between them. There are 13 residues in the CDR3. Germline values: CDR1 SQVTM, CDR2 ANQGSEA. CDR3 loop: CSVGTDSGNTIYF. The CDR3 nucleotides read TGCAGCGTTGGGACAGACTCTGGAAACACCATATATTTT.

This clone came up once. V is TRBV24-1 and J is TRBJ2-1; TRBD2 agrees at 10 bases. With 5 bases clipped from V and 11 bases from J, the junction kept 11 bases outside the gene matches. Looked up from germline, CDR1 is KGHDR and CDR2 is SFDVKD. This CDR3 spans 15 amino acids. The CDR3 loop is CATSASSGRVGQQFF. As DNA, the CDR3 is TGTGCCACCAGTGCTTCAAGCGGGAGGGTAGGACAGCAGTTCTTC.

The chain links TRBV6-2 or TRBV6-3 to TRBJ2-5; 7 bases map to TRBD1. After removal of 5 bases from V and 2 bases from J, the junction contained 8 bases not matched to a gene. The CDR3 is 15 residues long. Germline V gene lookup returns CDR1 MNHEY and CDR2 SVGEGT. The CDR3 nucleotides are TGTGCCAGCAGTCGCCCCGGGACAGCACAAGAGACCCAGTACTTC. Translating gives CASSRPGTAQETQYF.

The chain is built from TRBV29-1 and TRBJ2-5; 7 bases agree with TRBD2. This CDR3 region has 13 residues. Germline assignment: CDR1 SQVTM and CDR2 ANQGSEA. Germline trimming cut 6 bases from V and 5 bases from J; bases unmatched to any gene: 9. CDR3 sequence (DNA): TGCAGCGTCTACGGGGGGAGGACGGAGACCCAGTACTTC. Its protein product is CSVYGGRTETQYF.

The chain's CDR3 is CASSESRTKANNEQFF. The CDR3 nucleotides are TGCGCCAGCAGTGAGTCGCGGACAAAGGCTAACAATGAGCAGTTCTTC. The J gene is TRBJ2-1, the V gene TRBV10-1; possibly TRBD1 for D (5 bases). CDR3 length: 16 amino acids. Trimming removed 0 bases from V and 5 bases from J, with 14 bases in between. Germline V lookup: CDR1 WNHNN, CDR2 SYGVQD (reference sequence).

This chain joins TRBV11-2 and TRBJ2-3, with 16 bases matching TRBD2. The germline gives CDR1 SGHAT, CDR2 FQNNGV. This CDR3 has 19 amino acids. J was trimmed by 2 bases and V by 7 bases; bases with no gene match: 12. CDR3 protein: CASTPGGTSGRGYTDTQYF. Written as DNA, the CDR3 is TGTGCCAGCACCCCAGGGGGGACTAGCGGGAGGGGGTACACAGATACGCAGTATTTT.

The rearrangement uses TRBV5-1 and TRBJ2-3; 8 bases fit TRBD2. Germline trimming cut 1 base from V and 2 bases from J; bases unmatched to any gene: 6. Germline CDR1 SGHRS, CDR2 YFSETQ. The CDR3 is 16 amino acids. The CDR3: CASSLSGGVPTDTQYF. DNA of the CDR3: TGCGCCAGCAGCTTGTCGGGGGGGGTACCCACAGATACGCAGTATTTT.

This clone has only one observation. This sequence joins TRBV5-1 and TRBJ2-7, with D possibly TRBD1 on 6 matching bases. The germline gives CDR1 SGHRS, CDR2 YFSETQ. The germline V and J ends were trimmed by 3 bases and 4 bases, with 8 bases remaining between them. The CDR3 covers 12 residues. The CDR3 sequence: CASSWDNYEQYF. The CDR3 DNA reads TGCGCCAGCAGCTGGGACAATTACGAGCAGTACTTC.

The V call is TRBV2, the J call TRBJ2-1; D gene ambiguous. V was cut by 7 bases and J by 3 bases, with 4 bases left in between. Germline loops: CDR1 SNHLY, CDR2 FYNNEI. CDR3 length: 11 amino acids. In DNA form, the CDR3 reads TGTGCCAGCAACATCTACAATGAGCAGTTCTTC. This encodes CASNIYNEQFF. The variable domain in full, with the rest retrieved from reference TRBV2 and TRBJ2-1, is EPEVTQTPSHQVTQMGQEVILRCVPISNHLYFYWYRQILGQKVEFLVSFYNNEISEKSEIFDDQFSVERPDGSNFTLKIRSTKLEDSAMYFCASNIYNEQFFGPGTRLTVL.